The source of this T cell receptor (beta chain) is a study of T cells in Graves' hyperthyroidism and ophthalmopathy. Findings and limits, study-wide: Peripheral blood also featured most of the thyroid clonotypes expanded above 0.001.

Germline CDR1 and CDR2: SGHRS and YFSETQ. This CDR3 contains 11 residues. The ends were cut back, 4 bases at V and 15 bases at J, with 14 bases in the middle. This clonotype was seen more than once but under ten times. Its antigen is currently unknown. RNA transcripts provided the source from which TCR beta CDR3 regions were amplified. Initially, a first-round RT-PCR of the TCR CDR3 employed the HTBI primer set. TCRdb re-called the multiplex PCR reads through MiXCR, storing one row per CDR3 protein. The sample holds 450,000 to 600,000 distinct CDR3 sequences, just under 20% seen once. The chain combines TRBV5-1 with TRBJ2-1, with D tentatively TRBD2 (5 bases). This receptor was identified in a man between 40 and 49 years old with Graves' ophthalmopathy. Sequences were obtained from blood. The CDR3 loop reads CASSPGWEMFF. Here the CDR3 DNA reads TGCGCCAGCAGCCCGGGGTGGGAGATGTTCTTC.